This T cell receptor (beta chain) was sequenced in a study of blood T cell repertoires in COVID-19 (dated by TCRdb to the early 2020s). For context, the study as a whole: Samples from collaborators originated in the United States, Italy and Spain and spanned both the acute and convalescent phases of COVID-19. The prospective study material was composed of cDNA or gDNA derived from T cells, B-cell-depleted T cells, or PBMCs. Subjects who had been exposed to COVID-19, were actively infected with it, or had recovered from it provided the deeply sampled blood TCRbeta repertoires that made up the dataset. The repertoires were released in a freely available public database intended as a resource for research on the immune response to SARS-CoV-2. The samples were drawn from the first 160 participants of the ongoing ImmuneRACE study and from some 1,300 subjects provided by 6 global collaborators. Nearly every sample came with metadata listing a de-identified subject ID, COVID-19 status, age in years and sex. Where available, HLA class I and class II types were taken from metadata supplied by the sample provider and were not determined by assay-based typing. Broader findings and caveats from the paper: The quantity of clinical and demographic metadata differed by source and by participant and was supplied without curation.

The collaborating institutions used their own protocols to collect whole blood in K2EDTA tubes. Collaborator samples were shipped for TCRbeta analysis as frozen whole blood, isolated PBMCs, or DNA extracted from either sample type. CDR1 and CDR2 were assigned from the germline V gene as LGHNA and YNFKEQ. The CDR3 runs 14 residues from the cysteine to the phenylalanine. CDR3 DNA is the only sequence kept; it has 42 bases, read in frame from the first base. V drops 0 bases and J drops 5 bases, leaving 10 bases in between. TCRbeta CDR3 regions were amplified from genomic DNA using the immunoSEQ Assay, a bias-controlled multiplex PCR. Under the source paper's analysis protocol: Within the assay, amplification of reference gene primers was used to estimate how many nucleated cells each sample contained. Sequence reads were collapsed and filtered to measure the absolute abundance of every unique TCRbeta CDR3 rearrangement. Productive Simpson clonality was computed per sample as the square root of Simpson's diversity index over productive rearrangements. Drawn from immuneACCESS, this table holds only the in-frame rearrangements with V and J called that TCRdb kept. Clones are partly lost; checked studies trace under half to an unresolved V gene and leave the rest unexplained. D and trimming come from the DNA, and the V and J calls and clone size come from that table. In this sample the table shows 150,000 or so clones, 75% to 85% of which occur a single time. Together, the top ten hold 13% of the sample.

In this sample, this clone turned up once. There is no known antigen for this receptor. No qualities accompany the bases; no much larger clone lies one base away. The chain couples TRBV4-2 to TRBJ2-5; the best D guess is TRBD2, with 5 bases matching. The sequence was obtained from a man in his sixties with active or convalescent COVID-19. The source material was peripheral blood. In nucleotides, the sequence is TGTGCCAGCAGCCAAGAGGGAGTCGGGGAGACCCAGTACTTC. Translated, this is CASSQEGVGETQYF.